This T cell receptor (beta chain) was sequenced in a study of vaccination and CD4 T cells after COVID-19. TCRdb ran MiXCR on the PCR reads and lists one entry per CDR3 protein. This table has about 18,000 distinct CDR3 sequences, approximately 65% appearing once. CDR3 length: 15 amino acids. CDR1 and CDR2 (germline): SGHTA, FQGTGA. J gave up 7 bases and V 3 bases, and 9 bases lay outside the gene matches. This rearrangement joins TRBV7-3 to TRBJ2-7; 10 nucleotides agree with TRBD1. The sequencing used CD4+ T cells from blood, collected before SARS-CoV-2 vaccination. The clonotype comes from a human donor who had recovered from COVID-19. The CDR3 coding sequence is TGTGCCAGCAGCTTTTCCGGGACAGGGGACAATGAGCAGTACTTC. Its translation: CASSFSGTGDNEQYF.